One TCR beta chain is described in this entry. Its binding antigen is unknown. Base qualities are not recorded, but no much larger clone differs from it by a single base. This record belongs to a study of cytomegalovirus exposure and HLA in healthy donors (dated by TCRdb to 2016 to 2017). A note on the overall study: A later analysis indicated that the roughly 120 validation repertoires were generated on the platform also employed for the 650 to 850 repertoires of the first cohort. To predict cytomegalovirus infection status, the study combined high-throughput TCR immunosequencing, statistical association of individual TCRs with disease status, and machine learning. The study aimed to test whether cataloging public T cell receptors could reveal signatures of past pathogen exposure. Along with the roughly 670-subject first cohort, a separate validation cohort of about 110 different subjects was used.

From its cysteine to its phenylalanine, the CDR3 spans 15 amino acids. Of all the DNA, just the CDR3 is kept, 45 bases in frame from base 1. V lost 7 bases and J lost 0 bases; the stretch between them is 12 bases long. The germline V gene (reference sequence) supplies CDR1 LNHNV and CDR2 YYDKDF. The donors were included in the validation cohort of 90 to 150 subjects, a group kept apart from the roughly 670-subject first cohort. Overall study results and their limits: A later analysis found that TCRs clustered in the first cohort also tended to co-occur in the roughly 120 validation repertoires, with 90% to 95% of cluster scores above 0. A later analysis had no HLA typing for the validation cohort, so co-occurrence there was scored across all 130 or so repertoires. Three of the identified cytomegalovirus-associated TCR beta chains were confirmed in vitro to be specific for cytomegalovirus antigens. The classifier was reported to diagnose cytomegalovirus status with high specificity and sensitivity in both the original cohort and the validation cohort. A total of fewer than 200 TCR beta chains were listed by the study as associated with cytomegalovirus. Most TCR sequences were observed very rarely across donors, whereas some public TCRs were present in many individuals. The authors suggested that the approach could potentially be extended to other disease states and immunological phenotypes.

Library construction relied on the immunoSEQ multiplex PCR assay. Per the original workflow: To diagnose cytomegalovirus status from the catalog of TCR beta chain sequences, a statistical classification framework was built. The table was pulled from immuneACCESS by TCRdb, which kept in-frame rearrangements only. Such tables lose some clones; where checked, under half of the loss comes from unresolved V genes, and the rest has no known cause. The DNA was the basis for D and trimming; V, J and clone size are from that table. In this sample the table shows about 160,000 clones, roughly nine tenths of which occur a single time. Of the sample, about 6% is held by the ten largest clones.

The chain uses TRBV15 and TRBJ1-4; TRBD1 is perhaps the D gene, given 5 matching bases. This receptor was identified in a young woman in good health and CMV-seronegative. The sequenced material came from PBMCs. The CDR3 loop reads CATTQGDATNEKLFF. The DNA sequence is given as TGTGCCACCACGCAAGGGGATGCAACTAATGAAAAACTGTTTTTT.